The 18 T cell receptor beta chains in this list originate from one sample, sequenced in a study of cytomegalovirus exposure and HLA in healthy donors. The table came from immunoSEQ multiplex PCR; TCRdb's copy has only in-frame clones and leaves some out. The data hold around 130,000 clones, with more than 75% observed a single time. The specimen was PBMCs. These receptors originate from a woman in her thirties in good health and CMV-seronegative.

The CDR3 region is CASSVGAGSYEQYF. In DNA, the CDR3 is TGTGCCAGCAGTGTTGGGGCAGGATCCTACGAGCAGTACTTC. V gene TRBV2 combines with J gene TRBJ2-7, with D maybe TRBD1 (5 bases). The ends were cut back, 4 bases at V and 1 base at J, with 11 bases in the middle. This CDR3 is 14 amino acids long. CDR1 is SNHLY and CDR2 is FYNNEI in the germline V gene.

The chain combines TRBV18 with TRBJ1-3, with 8 bases that match TRBD1. V was clipped by 2 bases and J by 0 bases; unmatched bases: 9. The germline CDR1 and CDR2 sequences are KGHSH and LQKENI. This CDR3 is built from 18 residues. In nucleotides, the CDR3 is TGTGCCAGCTCACCAAACGGACAGGGATCCTCCTCTGGAAACACCATATATTTT. Translated: CASSPNGQGSSSGNTIYF.

The chain couples TRBV4-1 to TRBJ2-3; the D is unclear. Germline V gives CDR1 MGHRA, CDR2 YSYEKL. CDR3 length equals 14 residues. Trimming removed 0 bases from V and 2 bases from J, with 6 bases in between. The CDR3 spells CASSQELSTDTQYF. For the CDR3, the DNA is TGCGCCAGCAGCCAAGAACTTTCCACAGATACGCAGTATTTT.

V is TRBV6-6 and J is TRBJ1-5; 7 bases align to TRBD1. V lost 6 bases to trimming and J lost 2 bases; unmatched junction nucleotides: 10. Germline V lookup: CDR1 MNHNY, CDR2 SVGAGI (reference sequence). There are 16 residues in the CDR3. Here the CDR3 reads CASSFGTAVGNQPQHF. CDR3 coding DNA: TGTGCCAGCAGCTTCGGGACAGCTGTCGGCAATCAGCCCCAGCATTTT.

V usage is TRBV11-3 and J usage is TRBJ1-1; a weak D match, TRBD1 (5 bases). This CDR3 has 16 residues. The germline gives CDR1 SGHNT, CDR2 YENEEA. The V end was cut by 5 bases, the J end by 4 bases, with 20 bases between. The CDR3 sequence is CASSPLRGQGPTEAFF. The DNA for the CDR3 is TGTGCCAGCAGCCCACTACGTGGGCAGGGTCCCACTGAAGCTTTCTTT.

The chain combines TRBV19 with TRBJ1-2, with 7 bases aligning to TRBD1. The CDR3 loop spans 13 amino acids. V trimming: 6 bases; J trimming: 4 bases; junction bases outside the gene matches: 5. Germline values: CDR1 LNHDA, CDR2 SQIVND (reference sequence). The chain's CDR3 is CASSQDRTYGYTF. For the CDR3, the DNA is TGTGCCAGTAGCCAGGACAGGACCTATGGCTACACCTTC.

The genes are TRBV9 and TRBJ1-2, with D uncertain. V gave up 10 bases and J gave up 2 bases, with 15 bases separating them. This CDR3 region has 13 residues. Germline-derived CDR1 and CDR2 are SGDLS and YYNGEE. As DNA, the CDR3 is TGTGCCGCCGGGGTCTGTCGAAACTATGGCTACACCTTC. Translated, it gives CAAGVCRNYGYTF. Supplemented by reference TRBV9 and TRBJ1-2, the full variable domain reads DSGVTQTPKHLITATGQRVTLRCSPRSGDLSVYWYQQSLDQGLQFLIQYYNGEERAKGNILERFSAQQFPDLHSELNLSSLELGDSALYFCAAGVCRNYGYTFGSGTRLTVV.

V and J are TRBV19 and TRBJ1-2; 9 nucleotides line up with TRBD1. The J segment lost 8 bases and the V segment lost 7 bases, leaving 8 bases of the junction unmatched. The CDR3 consists of 13 residues. Germline V lookup: CDR1 LNHDA, CDR2 SQIVND (reference sequence). The CDR3 region has the DNA TGTGCCAGTACCATCCCTACAGGGGGCGGCTACACCTTC. Amino acids: CASTIPTGGGYTF.

J is TRBJ2-1 and V is TRBV2; 8 bases line up with TRBD2. The CDR3 length is 14 residues. CDR1 is SNHLY, CDR2 FYNNEI, per germline. The V and J ends lost 5 bases and 3 bases, in that order; junction bases with no gene match: 3. The CDR3 DNA reads as TGTGCCAGCAGTCGGGGGGGAGACTACAATGAGCAGTTCTTC. This encodes CASSRGGDYNEQFF.

This sequence joins TRBV11-1 and TRBJ2-3; D gene ambiguous. Deletions cut 8 bases from V and 5 bases from J, with 8 bases between. The germline V gene encodes CDR1 SGHAT and CDR2 FQDESV (reference sequence). The CDR3 covers 11 residues. The CDR3 is CASEKLDTQYF. CDR3 sequence (DNA): TGTGCCAGCGAAAAGCTAGATACGCAGTATTTT.

Remarks on this clone: Other nucleotide sequences in the sample specify the same CDR3. This rearrangement joins TRBV27 to TRBJ1-1; 9 nucleotides align to TRBD1. Per the germline V gene, CDR1 is MNHEY and CDR2 is SMNVEV (reference sequence). The CDR3 has 15 residues. The V segment lost 3 bases and the J segment 0 bases; nucleotides outside the gene matches: 2. CDR3 in amino acids: CASSFGTGLNTEAFF. The CDR3 bases are TGTGCCAGCAGTTTTGGGACAGGGTTGAACACTGAAGCTTTCTTT.

This clone was observed a few times. The J gene is TRBJ1-6, the V gene TRBV7-9; tentative D call: TRBD1 (6 bases). The CDR3 runs 17 residues. Trimming removed 3 bases at V and 5 bases at J, with 17 bases between. The germline V gene has CDR1 SEHNR and CDR2 FQNEAQ (reference sequence). The CDR3 DNA reads TGTGCCAGCAGCTTCAGATTTGGGGGCGTAGATAATTCACCCCTCCACTTT. Its translation is CASSFRFGGVDNSPLHF. The entire variable domain, with the rest obtained from reference TRBV7-9 and TRBJ1-6, is as follows: DTGVSQNPRHKITKRGQNVTFRCDPISEHNRLYWYRQTLGQGPEFLTYFQNEAQLEKSRLLSDRFSAERPKGSFSTLEIQRTEQGDSAMYLCASSFRFGGVDNSPLHFGNGTRLTVT.

V usage is TRBV29-1 and J usage is TRBJ1-1; D remains ambiguous. Trimming shortened V by 5 bases and J by 1 base, and 17 bases separated the two germline ends. CDR1 and CDR2 from the germline V gene are SQVTM and ANQGSEA. The CDR3 has 15 residues. In DNA, the CDR3 is TGCAGCGTTCTTGGGGAGCAGGTCAGGAACACTGAAGCTTTCTTT. This encodes CSVLGEQVRNTEAFF.

The chain uses TRBV15 and TRBJ1-5; 7 bases match TRBD1. The CDR3 is 15 amino acids. Germline assignment: CDR1 LNHNV and CDR2 YYDKDF (reference sequence). With 5 bases clipped from V and 0 bases from J, the junction kept 4 bases outside the gene matches. This CDR3 reads CATSLTGLSNQPQHF. CDR3 nucleotide sequence: TGTGCCACCAGCCTGACAGGGCTTAGCAATCAGCCCCAGCATTTT.

The chain links TRBV9 to TRBJ1-3; TRBD1 is a possible D gene (5 bases). Germline V CDR1 and CDR2: SGDLS, YYNGEE. The V end lost 3 bases, the J end lost 8 bases, and 9 bases lay between the germline ends. This CDR3 spans 12 amino acids. The CDR3 DNA sequence: TGTGCCAGCAGCGCCAAAGGGGACACCATATATTTT. This sequence encodes CASSAKGDTIYF.

The CDR3 reads CASSGGQATGELFF. The CDR3 bases are TGTGCCAGCAGTGGCGGACAGGCTACCGGGGAGCTGTTTTTT. The chain combines TRBV6-4 with TRBJ2-2; 7 bases agree with TRBD1. The CDR3 is made up of 14 amino acids. Germline CDR1 reads MRHNA; CDR2 reads SNTAGT. With 4 bases clipped from V and 5 bases from J, the junction kept 4 bases outside the gene matches.

This chain connects TRBV10-3 to TRBJ1-1, with 9 bases identical to TRBD1. Germline CDR1 and CDR2: ENHRY and SYGVKD. CDR3 length: 16 residues. After removal of 7 bases from V and 3 bases from J, the junction contained 12 bases not matched to a gene. CDR3 nucleotide sequence: TGTGCCATCAAAAGGGACAGGGACCCTTTTGACACTGAAGCTTTCTTT. Its translation is CAIKRDRDPFDTEAFF.

The genes are TRBV9 and TRBJ2-5, with 16 positions matching TRBD2. CDR1 is SGDLS, CDR2 YYNGEE, per germline. The V segment lost 0 bases and the J segment 5 bases; nucleotides outside the gene matches: 4. The CDR3 totals 17 residues. CDR3 nucleotide sequence: TGTGCCAGCAGCGTAGTCGCGGGACTAGCGGGGGGGGAGACCCAGTACTTC. It specifies CASSVVAGLAGGETQYF.